Detailed here is one T cell receptor beta chain. Clones were read by immunoSEQ multiplex PCR, and TCRdb kept only the in-frame ones, dropping some. The sample contains fewer than 200,000 clones, over 80% of which appear only once. Germline V gives CDR1 ENHRY, CDR2 SYGVKD. The CDR3 contains 15 residues. V shed 3 bases, J shed 5 bases, and the junction held 5 bases outside the gene matches. The data were taken from a study of blood T cell repertoires in COVID-19. Study-level background: T cells, B-cell-depleted T cells, or PBMCs supplied cDNA or gDNA.

The chain has TRBV10-3 and TRBJ2-5; 11 bases are shared with TRBD1. The receptor's source is a woman of 80 years or more with active or convalescent COVID-19. Sequencing was performed on peripheral blood. The DNA for the CDR3 is TGTGCCATCAGTGAAAGGACAGGGGGCACGGAGACCCAGTACTTC. Encoded protein: CAISERTGGTETQYF.